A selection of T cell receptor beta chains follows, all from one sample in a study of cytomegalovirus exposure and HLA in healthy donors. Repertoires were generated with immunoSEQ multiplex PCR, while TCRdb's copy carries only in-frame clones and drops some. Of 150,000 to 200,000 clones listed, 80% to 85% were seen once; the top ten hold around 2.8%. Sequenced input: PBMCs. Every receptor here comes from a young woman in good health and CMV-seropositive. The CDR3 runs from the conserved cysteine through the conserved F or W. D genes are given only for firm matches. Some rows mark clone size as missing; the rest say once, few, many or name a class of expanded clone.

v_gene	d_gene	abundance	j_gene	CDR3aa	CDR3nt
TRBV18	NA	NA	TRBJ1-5	CASSREDSRNQPQHF	TGTGCCAGCTCACGCGAGGACAGCCGCAATCAGCCCCAGCATTTT
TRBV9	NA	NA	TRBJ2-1	CASSVQGTYYNEQFF	TGTGCCAGCAGCGTACAGGGGACCTACTACAATGAGCAGTTCTTC
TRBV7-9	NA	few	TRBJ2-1	CASSNQGNSHNEQFF	TGTGCCAGCAGCAACCAGGGGAATTCTCACAATGAGCAGTTCTTC
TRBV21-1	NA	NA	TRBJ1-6	CAVGETGGNSPLHF	TGTGCCGTCGGGGAGACAGGGGGTAATTCACCCCTCCACTTT
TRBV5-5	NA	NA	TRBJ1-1	CASSFSSAANTEAFF	TGTGCCAGCAGCTTTTCCTCTGCGGCAAACACTGAAGCTTTCTTT
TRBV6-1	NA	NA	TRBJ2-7	CASSEVGVWEQYF	TGTGCCAGCAGTGAAGTAGGGGTATGGGAGCAGTACTTC
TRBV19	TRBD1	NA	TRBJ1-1	CASSIQGARPEAFF	TGTGCCAGTAGTATACAGGGGGCGCGACCTGAAGCTTTCTTT
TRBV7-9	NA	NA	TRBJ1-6	CASSGRGFYNSPLHF	TGTGCCAGCAGCGGGCGGGGTTTCTATAATTCACCCCTCCACTTT
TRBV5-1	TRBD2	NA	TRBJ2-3	CASSFGTRGDTQYF	TGCGCCAGCAGCTTTGGGACTAGGGGAGATACGCAGTATTTT
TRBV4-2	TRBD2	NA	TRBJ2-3	CASSQVNSGGVRDTQYF	TGTGCCAGCAGCCAAGTTAATAGCGGGGGGGTGAGAGATACGCAGTATTTT
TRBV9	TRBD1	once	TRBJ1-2	CASSPRTGEGDGYTF	TGTGCCAGCAGCCCCCGGACAGGGGAAGGGGATGGCTACACCTTC
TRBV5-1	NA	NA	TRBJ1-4	CASTPGGGGEKLFF	TGCGCCAGCACCCCCGGAGGCGGCGGCGAAAAACTGTTTTTT
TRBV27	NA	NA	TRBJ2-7	CASSLAGEQYF	TGTGCCAGCAGTTTGGCCGGGGAGCAGTACTTC
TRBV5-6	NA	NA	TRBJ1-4	CASSLGTVEKLFF	TGTGCCAGCAGCTTGGGGACAGTCGAAAAACTGTTTTTT
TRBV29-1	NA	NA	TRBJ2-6	CSVWLLISGANVLTF	TGCAGCGTTTGGTTACTGATCTCTGGGGCCAACGTCCTGACTTTC
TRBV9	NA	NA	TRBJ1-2	CASSVGVRGYTF	TGTGCCAGCAGCGTCGGGGTTCGTGGCTACACCTTC
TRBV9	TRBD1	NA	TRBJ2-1	CASSGMGQGGNEQFF	TGTGCCAGCAGCGGTATGGGACAGGGAGGCAATGAGCAGTTCTTC
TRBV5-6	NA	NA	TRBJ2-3	CASSLTGDTQYF	TGTGCCAGCAGCTTGACAGGGGATACGCAGTATTTT
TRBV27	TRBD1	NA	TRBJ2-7	CASSPRTGLSYEQYF	TGTGCCAGCAGTCCCCGGACAGGGCTCTCCTACGAGCAGTACTTC
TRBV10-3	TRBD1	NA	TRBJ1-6	CAISVDRVSPLHF	TGTGCCATCAGTGTAGACAGGGTCTCACCCCTCCACTTT
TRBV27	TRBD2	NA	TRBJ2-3	CASRKSGGRTDTQYF	TGTGCCAGCAGGAAAAGCGGGGGGCGCACAGATACGCAGTATTTT
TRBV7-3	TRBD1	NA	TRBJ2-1	CASSAKGGNEQFF	TGTGCCAGCAGCGCGAAAGGGGGCAACGAGCAGTTCTTC
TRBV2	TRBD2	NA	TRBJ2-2	CASSETSGGYGELFF	TGTGCCAGCAGTGAAACTAGCGGGGGGTACGGGGAGCTGTTTTTT
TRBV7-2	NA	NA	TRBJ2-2	CASSFSTANTGELFF	TGTGCCAGCAGCTTCTCAACAGCTAACACCGGGGAGCTGTTTTTT
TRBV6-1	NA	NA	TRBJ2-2	CASSRELYTGELFF	TGTGCCAGCAGTAGAGAACTCTACACCGGGGAGCTGTTTTTT
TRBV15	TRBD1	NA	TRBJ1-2	CATSRGTGVNYGYTF	TGTGCCACCAGCAGGGGGACAGGGGTGAACTATGGCTACACCTTC
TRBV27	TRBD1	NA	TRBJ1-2	CASSPTGPNYGYTF	TGTGCCAGCAGCCCGACAGGGCCCAACTATGGCTACACCTTC
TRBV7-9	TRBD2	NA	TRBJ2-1	CASSSPTSGGTEQFF	TGTGCCAGCAGCTCTCCGACTAGCGGGGGGACTGAGCAGTTCTTC
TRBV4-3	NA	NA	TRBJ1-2	CASSQDDHRNYYGYTF	TGCGCCAGCAGCCAAGACGACCACAGAAACTACTATGGCTACACCTTC
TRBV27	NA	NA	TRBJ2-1	CASTQWRGPGYNEQFF	TGTGCCAGCACCCAATGGAGGGGGCCGGGGTACAATGAGCAGTTCTTC